Sequencing of this TCR beta chain was carried out in a study of CD8 T cells in Susac syndrome. Sequencing of TCR beta, carried out with a high-throughput approach, was applied to CD8+ and CD4+ T cells from the blood. Isolation of CD8+ and CD4+ T cells was performed negatively, whereas enrichment of TEMRA cells was done by FACS. Trimming removed 7 bases from V and 8 bases from J, with 27 bases in between. The V gene's germline CDR1 is MNHEY and CDR2 SMNVEV (reference sequence). This CDR3 comprises 17 residues. RNA amounts of about 0.5 to 1 ug underwent reverse transcription with random hexamers. TCRdb processed the immunoSEQ multiplex PCR reads anew with MiXCR; each CDR3 protein has one entry. The sample holds approximately 120,000 distinct CDR3 sequences, around nine tenths seen once.

Material for sequencing was CD8+ T cells from PBMCs. This chain joins TRBV27 and TRBJ2-1, with D maybe TRBD1 (6 bases). This clonotype was sampled from a human donor with multiple sclerosis. CDR3 nucleotide sequence: TGTGCCAGCAAGCAGGGGAGTAGCCTAAGTGCCTGGGATGAGCAGTTCTTC. This gives the protein CASKQGSSLSAWDEQFF.